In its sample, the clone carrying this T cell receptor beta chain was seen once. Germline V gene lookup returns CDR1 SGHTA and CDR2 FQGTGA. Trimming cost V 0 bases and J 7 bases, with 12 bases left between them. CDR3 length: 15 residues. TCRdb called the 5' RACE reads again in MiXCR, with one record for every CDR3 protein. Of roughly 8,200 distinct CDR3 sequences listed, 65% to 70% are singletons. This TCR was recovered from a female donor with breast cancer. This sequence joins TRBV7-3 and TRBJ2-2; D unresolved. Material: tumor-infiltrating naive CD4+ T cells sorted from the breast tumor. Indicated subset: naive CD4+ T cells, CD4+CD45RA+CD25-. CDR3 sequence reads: CASSLTPARGGELFF. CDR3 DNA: TGTGCCAGCAGCTTAACGCCGGCACGAGGCGGGGAGCTGTTTTTT.